These 18 T cell receptor beta chains were all obtained from the same sample, sequenced in a study of cytomegalovirus exposure and HLA in healthy donors. With 60 Vbeta and 13 Jbeta primers, the PCR was carried out. The repertoire was sequenced with immunoSEQ multiplex PCR; TCRdb's copy has only in-frame clones and lacks some. The sample holds about 160,000 clones, around 82% seen once. Material: PBMCs. Receptor source: a boy younger than 10 in good health and CMV-seronegative.

The V gene is TRBV6-1, the J gene TRBJ2-7; weak D call: TRBD1 (6 bases). The CDR3 length is 15 residues. The germline CDR1 and CDR2 sequences are MNHNS and SASEGT. The V end lost 1 base, the J end lost 4 bases, and 14 bases lay between the germline ends. The CDR3 DNA reads as TGTGCCAGCAGTGAAGTGGGGGCCGGAGGATACGAGCAGTACTTC. As protein: CASSEVGAGGYEQYF.

This chain connects TRBV7-9 to TRBJ2-1; D is possibly TRBD1 (6 bases). Germline values: CDR1 SEHNR, CDR2 FQNEAQ (reference sequence). V was trimmed by 2 bases and J by 9 bases, leaving 11 bases between them. This CDR3 has 13 amino acids. CDR3 coding DNA: TGTGCCAGCAGCTTAAACAGGGCTTCTGAGCAGTTCTTC. Amino acid sequence: CASSLNRASEQFF.

The chain has TRBV5-1 and TRBJ2-5; no clear D. CDR1 SGHRS and CDR2 YFSETQ come from the germline V gene. The germline V and J ends were trimmed by 0 bases and 4 bases, with 7 bases remaining between them. CDR3 length equals 13 residues. CDR3 amino acids: CASSLEFGETQYF. In DNA form, the CDR3 reads TGCGCCAGCAGCTTGGAGTTCGGAGAGACCCAGTACTTC.

V and J are TRBV19 and TRBJ2-7; possible D gene TRBD1, 5 bases. The CDR3 extends over 15 amino acids. Trimming left V 5 bases short and J 4 bases short, with 18 bases between. The V gene's germline CDR1 is LNHDA and CDR2 SQIVND (reference sequence). The CDR3 nucleotides read TGTGCCAGTAGTCAGGGCCAGAAGAGTTTTTACGAGCAGTACTTC. Encoded protein: CASSQGQKSFYEQYF.

This chain joins TRBV28 and TRBJ1-3; 8 bases are a match to TRBD1. CDR1 is MDHEN and CDR2 is SYDVKM in the germline V gene. The CDR3 is 17 residues long. The J segment lost 3 bases and the V segment lost 3 bases, leaving 10 bases of the junction unmatched. The CDR3 region is CASSFAQTGVGGNTIYF. In DNA form, the CDR3 reads TGTGCCAGCAGTTTTGCCCAGACAGGGGTCGGTGGAAACACCATATATTTT.

CDR3 sequence (DNA): TGTGCCAGCAGCAGACGACAGGGACTGATGGACACTGAAGCTTTCTTT. Its translation is CASSRRQGLMDTEAFF. The V call is TRBV5-6, the J call TRBJ1-1, with TRBD1 matching over 7 bases. Losses at the gene ends were 4 bases for V and 3 bases for J; bases not matched to a gene: 12. Germline values: CDR1 SGHDT, CDR2 YYEEEE. This CDR3 region has 16 residues.

This CDR3 reads CASSEDRGTYEQYF. The CDR3 coding sequence is TGTGCCAGCAGTGAGGACAGGGGCACCTACGAGCAGTACTTC. The chain uses TRBV28 and TRBJ2-7; 9 nucleotides agree with TRBD1. The V gene end was trimmed by 5 bases and the J gene end by 2 bases; junction bases not matched to a gene: 4. CDR1 is MDHEN and CDR2 is SYDVKM in the germline V gene. The CDR3 has 14 residues.

This chain joins TRBV4-2 and TRBJ2-1; D possibly corresponds to TRBD2 (6 bases). V was pared by 3 bases and J by 2 bases, with 17 bases between. The CDR3 contains 17 residues. Germline V gives CDR1 LGHNA, CDR2 YNFKEQ. The CDR3 protein is CASSQNHGSNPYNEQFF. The CDR3, as DNA: TGTGCCAGCAGCCAGAATCACGGGAGTAACCCCTACAATGAGCAGTTCTTC.

This clone was detected a few times. The chain uses TRBV6-5 and TRBJ2-2; the D is unclear. From germline, CDR1 is MNHEY and CDR2 SVGAGI. Between the trimmed V and J ends, which lost 4 bases and 3 bases, there was a span of 9 bases. This CDR3 is 14 amino acids long. DNA of the CDR3: TGTGCCAGCAGTTTAAACTTCGACACCGGGGAGCTGTTTTTT. The encoded protein is CASSLNFDTGELFF.

This clone appeared once. In nucleotides, the CDR3 is TGTGCCAGCAGGACCGACAGGGATACCTACGAGCAGTACTTC. This translates into CASRTDRDTYEQYF. This sequence joins TRBV6-5 and TRBJ2-7; 7 nucleotides match TRBD1. Looked up from germline, CDR1 is MNHEY and CDR2 is SVGAGI. The CDR3 length is 14 residues. V lost 6 bases and J lost 2; bases outside the gene matches: 7.

The rearrangement links TRBV11-1 to TRBJ2-1, with 10 nucleotides matching TRBD2. CDR1 is SGHAT and CDR2 is FQDESV in the germline V gene (reference sequence). This CDR3 has 15 residues. The J segment lost 2 bases and the V segment lost 4 bases, leaving 2 bases of the junction unmatched. The CDR3 spells CASSSAGGPYNEQFF. The CDR3, as DNA: TGTGCCAGCAGCTCAGCGGGAGGGCCCTACAATGAGCAGTTCTTC.

This rearrangement joins TRBV30 to TRBJ1-2; D may be TRBD1 (6 bases). CDR3 length: 13 residues. V lost 2 bases, J lost 6 bases, and 13 bases lay in between. Germline lookup yields CDR1 GTSNPN and CDR2 SVGIG (reference sequence). The CDR3 bases are TGTGCCTGGAGTTTACAGGGTCTGCATGGCTACACCTTC. Its protein is CAWSLQGLHGYTF.

The chain joins TRBV4-1 to TRBJ2-1; 16 bases agree with TRBD2. In germline, CDR1 is MGHRA, CDR2 YSYEKL. J gave up 3 bases and V 1 base, and 9 bases lay outside the gene matches. This CDR3 comprises 20 residues. The CDR3 DNA follows: TGCGCCAGCAGCCAAGTGCCGGGACTAGCGGGAGGGAAGAACTACAATGAGCAGTTCTTC. It encodes CASSQVPGLAGGKNYNEQFF.

This clone occurred a few times. The gene calls are TRBV5-4 and TRBJ1-1, with D maybe TRBD1 (6 bases). CDR1 and CDR2 from the germline V gene are SGHNT and YYREEE (reference sequence). The CDR3 has 14 amino acids. V lost 2 bases and J 5 bases, leaving 13 bases between the germline ends. The CDR3 nucleotides are TGTGCCAGCAGCTTTCCGGGGGGCGCGACTGAAGCTTTCTTT. Translated, it gives CASSFPGGATEAFF.

Turning to this clone: The same CDR3 can be traced to other DNA sequences in this sample. The chain combines TRBV6-6 with TRBJ2-7, with D tentatively TRBD2 (5 bases). Germline CDR1 and CDR2: MNHNY and SVGAGI (reference sequence). Trimming took 5 bases from V and 4 from J, leaving 18 bases between them. CDR3 length equals 15 residues. CDR3 in amino acids: CASSPSLGVGYEQYF. CDR3 sequence (DNA): TGTGCCAGCAGTCCGAGCTTGGGAGTTGGTTACGAGCAGTACTTC.

This clone was counted a single time. CDR3 in amino acids: CASSLEGLLVYNEQFF. CDR3 bases: TGTGCCAGCAGCTTGGAGGGACTCCTCGTGTACAATGAGCAGTTCTTC. The chain recombines TRBV5-6 with TRBJ2-1; TRBD2 is a possible D gene (6 bases). This CDR3 has 16 amino acids. Trimming took off 0 bases at V and 4 bases at J, with 14 bases between the two ends. Germline assignment: CDR1 SGHDT and CDR2 YYEEEE.

The J gene is TRBJ2-2, the V gene TRBV5-1; D possibly corresponds to TRBD1 (5 bases). This CDR3 comprises 16 residues. V lost 0 bases, J lost 4 bases, and 13 bases lay in between. Germline loops: CDR1 SGHRS, CDR2 YFSETQ. CDR3 sequence (DNA): TGCGCCAGCAGCTTGGGCGGACATCCGGTCACCGGGGAGCTGTTTTTT. Protein sequence: CASSLGGHPVTGELFF.

The chain joins TRBV6-1 to TRBJ2-3; D might be TRBD1 (5 bases). Trimming took off 6 bases at V and 1 base at J, with 14 bases between the two ends. Germline-derived CDR1 and CDR2 are MNHNS and SASEGT. The CDR3 loop spans 15 amino acids. The DNA for the CDR3 is TGTGCCAGCAGACTACAAGGGGCGCGCACAGATACGCAGTATTTT. Protein product: CASRLQGARTDTQYF.